This is a list of T cell receptor beta chains from one sample in a study of glioma-infiltrating T cells. One entry per CDR3 protein, called by TCRdb with MiXCR from the multiplex PCR reads. The data show about 140,000 distinct CDR3 sequences, about two fifths seen once. The source material was glioma tissue, nonneoplastic brain tissue, or PBMCs (not recorded which). The receptor source for this set is a human donor with low-grade glioma or glioblastoma, undergoing nonglioma brain surgery, or in good health (not recorded which). CDR3s include the opening cysteine and the closing phenylalanine or tryptophan. Fields, in order: D gene, V gene, clone size, CDR3 length, J gene, CDR3 DNA, CDR3 protein. A D gene is named only where the DNA matches it firmly. Only part of the rows carry a size: once, few, many, or a class if the clone is expanded.

>TRBD2|TRBV5-1|few|15|TRBJ2-3
TGCGCCAGCAGTTCCGGGACTAGATACACAGATACGCAGTATTTT
CASSSGTRYTDTQYF
>TRBD1|TRBV28|NA|16|TRBJ2-7
TGTGCCAGCAGTTTACAATCCTTACAGGGGTACTACGAGCAGTACTTC
CASSLQSLQGYYEQYF
>TRBD1|TRBV20-1|NA|13|TRBJ2-7
TGCAGTGCGAGAGAACAGGGGGCTTACGAGCAGTACTTC
CSAREQGAYEQYF
>NA|TRBV29-1|NA|13|TRBJ2-7
TGCAGCGTTGAAGATAGTAGGGGCTACGAGCAGTACTTC
CSVEDSRGYEQYF
>NA|TRBV4-3|few|13|TRBJ1-4
TGCGCCAGCAGCCAAGTCGAAGGTGAAAAACTGTTTTTT
CASSQVEGEKLFF
>TRBD1|TRBV20-1|NA|15|TRBJ1-1
TGCAGTGCTAGGTCACAGGGGTCCGGGAACACTGAAGCTTTCTTT
CSARSQGSGNTEAFF
>NA|TRBV9|NA|14|TRBJ2-7
TGTGCCAGCAGCGTAACAGGTACTAACTACGAGCAGTACTTC
CASSVTGTNYEQYF
>NA|TRBV27|NA|15|TRBJ1-2
TGTGCCAGCAGTCTCGCCTCACAGGGACGGACTGGCTACACCTTC
CASSLASQGRTGYTF
>NA|TRBV6-1|NA|15|TRBJ1-1
TGTGCCAGCGAACAGGGAGGACTGTCGTACACTGAAGCTTTCTTT
CASEQGGLSYTEAFF
>TRBD2|TRBV12-3/TRBV12-4|NA|16|TRBJ2-3
TGTGCCAGCAGTTCGGGGGGGAGGGGATTGGGAGATACGCAGTATTTT
CASSSGGRGLGDTQYF
>NA|TRBV27|many|14|TRBJ2-3
TGTGCCAGCAGGGTAGCGCCTAGCACAGATACGCAGTATTTT
CASRVAPSTDTQYF
>NA|TRBV7-9|NA|18|TRBJ2-2
TGTGCCAGCAGCTTTCGTCCCTATCCGGACCCCAGGGCCGGGGAGCTGTTTTTT
CASSFRPYPDPRAGELFF
>NA|TRBV6-1|many|12|TRBJ2-7
TGTGCCAGCAGGGCACGGACATACGAGCAGTACTTC
CASRARTYEQYF
>TRBD2|TRBV27|many|14|TRBJ2-5
TGTGCCAGCAAAGTAGCGGGAGGGGGGGAGACCCAGTACTTC
CASKVAGGGETQYF
>NA|TRBV27|few|15|TRBJ1-6
TGTGCCAGCAGTCCTAGGACAGTTCTGGATTCACCCCTCCACTTT
CASSPRTVLDSPLHF
>TRBD1|TRBV12-3/TRBV12-4|NA|13|TRBJ2-7
TGTGCCAGTCGTCGGTCAGGGGGCCACGAGCAGTACTTC
CASRRSGGHEQYF
>NA|TRBV4-3|once|13|TRBJ2-3
TGCGCCAGCAGCCGGGGGTGGGCAGATACGCAGTATTTT
CASSRGWADTQYF
>TRBD1|TRBV11-2|NA|14|TRBJ2-1
TGTGCCAGCGGAACCGGGACAGGGTCGGGTGAGCAGTTCTTC
CASGTGTGSGEQFF
>TRBD1|TRBV6-1|many|13|TRBJ2-7
TGTGCCAGCAGCCCAACGACAGGGTACGAGCAGTACTTC
CASSPTTGYEQYF
>NA|TRBV27|NA|15|TRBJ2-1
TGTGCCAGCCGCCTCAAGCCCCCCAGCGGGAATGAGCAGTTCTTC
CASRLKPPSGNEQFF
>NA|TRBV24-1|few|15|TRBJ2-7
TGTGCCACCGGGCCAGGAGAGTCCCAACTGGGCGAGCAGTACTTC
CATGPGESQLGEQYF
>NA|TRBV6-1|few|13|TRBJ2-7
TGTGCCAGCAGTGAAGCTCGACACTACGAGCAGTACTTC
CASSEARHYEQYF
>TRBD1|TRBV6-1|NA|15|TRBJ2-7
TGTGCCAGCAGCTTGATGGGGACAGAGCCCTACGAGCAGTACTTC
CASSLMGTEPYEQYF
>NA|TRBV20-1|NA|14|TRBJ1-1
TGCAGTGCTAGCCAGGGTTTTATGAACACTGAAGCTTTCTTT
CSASQGFMNTEAFF
>NA|TRBV20-1|NA|15|TRBJ1-2
TGCAGTGCTAGAGATCGCCCAGGGACCAACTATGGCTACACCTTC
CSARDRPGTNYGYTF
>TRBD1|TRBV12-3/TRBV12-4|NA|13|TRBJ2-6
TGTGCCACCGCGGCAGGGGGTTCCAACGTCCTGACTTTC
CATAAGGSNVLTF
>NA|TRBV28|once|14|TRBJ2-7
TGTGCCAGCAGTTTAGAGACAGACTCGAGTGAGCAGTACTTC
CASSLETDSSEQYF
>NA|TRBV20-1|NA|12|TRBJ1-4
TGCAGTGCTAGGGGGGGGGCTGAAAAACTGTTTTTT
CSARGGAEKLFF
>NA|TRBV11-2|NA|12|TRBJ2-7
TGTGCCAGCAGGGGGGGGCACTACGAGCAGTACTTC
CASRGGHYEQYF